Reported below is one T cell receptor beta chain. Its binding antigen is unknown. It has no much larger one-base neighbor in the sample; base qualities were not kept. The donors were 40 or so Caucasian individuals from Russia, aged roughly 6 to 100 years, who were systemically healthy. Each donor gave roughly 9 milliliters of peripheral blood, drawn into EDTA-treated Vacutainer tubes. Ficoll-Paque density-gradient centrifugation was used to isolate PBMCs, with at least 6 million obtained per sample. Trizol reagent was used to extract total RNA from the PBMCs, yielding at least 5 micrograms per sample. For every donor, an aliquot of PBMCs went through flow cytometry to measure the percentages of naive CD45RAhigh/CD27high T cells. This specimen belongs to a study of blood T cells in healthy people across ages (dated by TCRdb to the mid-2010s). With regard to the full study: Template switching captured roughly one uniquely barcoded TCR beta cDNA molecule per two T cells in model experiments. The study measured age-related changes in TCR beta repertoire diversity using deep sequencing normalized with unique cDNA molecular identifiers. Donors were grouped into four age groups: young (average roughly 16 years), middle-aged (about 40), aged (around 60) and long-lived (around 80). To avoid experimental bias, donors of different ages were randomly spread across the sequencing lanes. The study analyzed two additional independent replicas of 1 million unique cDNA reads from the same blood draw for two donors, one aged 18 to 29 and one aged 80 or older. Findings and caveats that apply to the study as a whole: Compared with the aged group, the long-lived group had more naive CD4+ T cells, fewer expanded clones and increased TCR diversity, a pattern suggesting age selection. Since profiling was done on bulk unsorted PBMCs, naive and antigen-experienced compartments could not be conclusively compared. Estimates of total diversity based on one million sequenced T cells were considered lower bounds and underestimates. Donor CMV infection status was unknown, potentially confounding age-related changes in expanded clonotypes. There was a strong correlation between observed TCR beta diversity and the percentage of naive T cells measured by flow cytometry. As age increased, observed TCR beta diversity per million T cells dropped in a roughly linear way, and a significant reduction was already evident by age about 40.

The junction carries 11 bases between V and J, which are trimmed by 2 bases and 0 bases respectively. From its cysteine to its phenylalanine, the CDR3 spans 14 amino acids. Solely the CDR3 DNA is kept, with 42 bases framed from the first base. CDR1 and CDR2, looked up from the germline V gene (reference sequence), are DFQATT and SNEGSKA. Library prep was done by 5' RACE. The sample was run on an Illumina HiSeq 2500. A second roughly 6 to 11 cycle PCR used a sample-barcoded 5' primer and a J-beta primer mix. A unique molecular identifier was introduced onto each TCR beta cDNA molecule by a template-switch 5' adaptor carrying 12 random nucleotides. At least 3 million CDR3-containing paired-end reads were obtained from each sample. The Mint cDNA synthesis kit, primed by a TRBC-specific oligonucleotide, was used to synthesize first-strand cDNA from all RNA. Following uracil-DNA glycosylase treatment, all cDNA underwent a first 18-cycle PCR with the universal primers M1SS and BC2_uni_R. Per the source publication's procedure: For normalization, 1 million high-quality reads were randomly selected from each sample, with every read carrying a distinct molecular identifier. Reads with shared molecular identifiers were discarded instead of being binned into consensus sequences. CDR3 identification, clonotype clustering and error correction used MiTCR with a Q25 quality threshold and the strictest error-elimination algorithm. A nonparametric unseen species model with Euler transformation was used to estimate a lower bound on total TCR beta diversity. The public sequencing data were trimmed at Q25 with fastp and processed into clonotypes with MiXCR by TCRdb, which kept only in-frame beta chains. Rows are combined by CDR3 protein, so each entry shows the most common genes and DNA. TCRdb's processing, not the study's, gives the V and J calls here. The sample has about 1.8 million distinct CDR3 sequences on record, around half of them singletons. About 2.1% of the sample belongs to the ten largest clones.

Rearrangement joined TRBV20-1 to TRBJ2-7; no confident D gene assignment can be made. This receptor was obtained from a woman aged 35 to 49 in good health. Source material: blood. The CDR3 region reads CSARLSLSSYEQYF. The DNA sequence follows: TGCAGTGCTAGACTTTCTCTGAGCTCCTACGAGCAGTACTTC.